These T cell receptor beta chains were read from a single sample in a study of high-grade serous ovarian cancer treatment subgroups. The method was immunoSEQ multiplex PCR; TCRdb's version includes in-frame clones alone and lacks a portion of them. The table records 18,000 or so clones, around 79% of them present only once. Sequencing was done on a sample of tumor tissue. Receptor source: a human donor with high-grade serous ovarian cancer. Both conserved end residues are part of each CDR3. A D gene is named only where the DNA matches it firmly. Clone size is given for some rows only: seen once, a few or many times, or a class if the clone is expanded.

j_gene: TRBJ1-4; v_gene: TRBV11-3; abundance: .; d_gene: TRBD1; CDR3nt: TGTGCCAGCAGCTTGCAGGGGGGCGAAAAACTGTTTTTT; CDR3aa: CASSLQGGEKLFF
j_gene: TRBJ2-1; v_gene: TRBV5-1; abundance: .; d_gene: TRBD1; CDR3nt: TGCGCCAGCAGTTCAACCGGGGACAGGGGCCCCTACAATGAGCAGTTCTTC; CDR3aa: CASSSTGDRGPYNEQFF
j_gene: TRBJ2-1; v_gene: TRBV6-5; abundance: .; d_gene: TRBD2; CDR3nt: TGTGCCAGCACCAGGAGGACTCCGGGGGGTGAGCAGTTCTTC; CDR3aa: CASTRRTPGGEQFF
j_gene: TRBJ2-5; v_gene: TRBV20-1; abundance: .; d_gene: .; CDR3nt: TGCAGTGCTCCGAGGGGAGAGACCCAGTACTTC; CDR3aa: CSAPRGETQYF
j_gene: TRBJ2-7; v_gene: TRBV18; abundance: .; d_gene: .; CDR3nt: TGTGCCAGCTCACCACCTACAGGGAGCTCCTACGAGCAGTACTTC; CDR3aa: CASSPPTGSSYEQYF
j_gene: TRBJ1-2; v_gene: TRBV7-2; abundance: .; d_gene: .; CDR3nt: TGTGCCAGCAGCTTAGGGGTTAGCTATGGCTACACCTTC; CDR3aa: CASSLGVSYGYTF
j_gene: TRBJ1-4; v_gene: TRBV11-3; abundance: .; d_gene: .; CDR3nt: TGTGCCAGCAGCTTAGGAGGCTTTAATGAAAAACTGTTTTTT; CDR3aa: CASSLGGFNEKLFF
j_gene: TRBJ2-7; v_gene: TRBV5-1; abundance: .; d_gene: .; CDR3nt: TGCGCCAGCAGCCCGGACGGGAGCTCCTACGAGCAGTACTTC; CDR3aa: CASSPDGSSYEQYF
j_gene: TRBJ1-4; v_gene: TRBV27; abundance: once; d_gene: TRBD1; CDR3nt: TGTGCCAGCAGCTCAGGGACAGGGGAAAAACTGTTTTTT; CDR3aa: CASSSGTGEKLFF
j_gene: TRBJ2-1; v_gene: TRBV11-1; abundance: once; d_gene: .; CDR3nt: TGTGCCAGCACCTATGACCGGAGGAATGAGCAGTTCTTC; CDR3aa: CASTYDRRNEQFF
j_gene: TRBJ1-2; v_gene: TRBV19; abundance: .; d_gene: .; CDR3nt: TGTGCCAGTAGTGCCCGGGGGAGAGGGGAAAGTGGCTACACCTTC; CDR3aa: CASSARGRGESGYTF
j_gene: TRBJ1-1; v_gene: TRBV7-2; abundance: .; d_gene: TRBD1; CDR3nt: TGTGCCAGCAGCTTAGGACAGGGGATCGGCGCTTTCTTT; CDR3aa: CASSLGQGIGAFF
j_gene: TRBJ2-2; v_gene: TRBV7-2; abundance: .; d_gene: .; CDR3nt: TGTGCCAGCAGCTTAGGGTTCGGCGGGTTCGGGGAGCTGTTTTTT; CDR3aa: CASSLGFGGFGELFF
j_gene: TRBJ1-5; v_gene: TRBV6-5; abundance: .; d_gene: .; CDR3nt: TGTGCCAGCAAACAGGGAAATCAGCCCCAGCATTTT; CDR3aa: CASKQGNQPQHF
j_gene: TRBJ1-3; v_gene: TRBV29-1; abundance: once; d_gene: .; CDR3nt: TGCAGCGCCGTCGGGGGGGGAAACACCATATATTTT; CDR3aa: CSAVGGGNTIYF
j_gene: TRBJ2-1; v_gene: TRBV9; abundance: .; d_gene: TRBD2; CDR3nt: TGTGCCAGCAGCGTAGAGCTAGCGGGAGGTAATGAGCAGTTCTTC; CDR3aa: CASSVELAGGNEQFF
j_gene: TRBJ1-2; v_gene: TRBV7-2; abundance: .; d_gene: TRBD1; CDR3nt: TGTGCCAGCAGAGCGACAGGGGGCGGCTACACCTTC; CDR3aa: CASRATGGGYTF
j_gene: TRBJ1-3; v_gene: TRBV7-8; abundance: .; d_gene: .; CDR3nt: TGTGCCAGCAGCCCGCAATTAGGCAGGGGAACTGGAAACACCATATATTTT; CDR3aa: CASSPQLGRGTGNTIYF
j_gene: TRBJ2-7; v_gene: TRBV19; abundance: .; d_gene: TRBD2; CDR3nt: TGTGCCAGTAGTACCCCCCTCGGACGGGAGGGGTACGAGCAGTACTTC; CDR3aa: CASSTPLGREGYEQYF
j_gene: TRBJ2-3; v_gene: TRBV6-6; abundance: .; d_gene: .; CDR3nt: TGTGCCAGCAGTCAGACTAGTGCCCACACAGATACGCAGTATTTT; CDR3aa: CASSQTSAHTDTQYF
j_gene: TRBJ1-1; v_gene: TRBV30; abundance: .; d_gene: TRBD1; CDR3nt: TGTGCCTGGAGGCCGAGACAGGGTTTGGGAGCTTTCTTT; CDR3aa: CAWRPRQGLGAFF
j_gene: TRBJ2-3; v_gene: TRBV6-4; abundance: .; d_gene: TRBD1; CDR3nt: TGTGCCAGCAGTGACGGGACAGGGGAAACAGATACGCAGTATTTT; CDR3aa: CASSDGTGETDTQYF
j_gene: TRBJ2-1; v_gene: TRBV7-2; abundance: .; d_gene: .; CDR3nt: TGTGCCAGCAACTGGAGGGGGGCTGGGTCCTACAATGAGCAGTTCTTC; CDR3aa: CASNWRGAGSYNEQFF
j_gene: TRBJ1-2; v_gene: TRBV27; abundance: .; d_gene: .; CDR3nt: TGTGCCAGCAGTTTAAAAGGAATAGGCGACAGTCAAGGTGGCTACACCTTC; CDR3aa: CASSLKGIGDSQGGYTF
j_gene: TRBJ1-3; v_gene: TRBV27; abundance: .; d_gene: .; CDR3nt: TGTGCCAGCAAATCCGGAGACTCTGGAAACACCATATATTTT; CDR3aa: CASKSGDSGNTIYF
j_gene: TRBJ2-7; v_gene: TRBV18; abundance: .; d_gene: .; CDR3nt: TGTGCCAGCTCCTTTAACGGTCCGGCGGGCCACGAGCAGTACTTC; CDR3aa: CASSFNGPAGHEQYF
j_gene: TRBJ1-3; v_gene: TRBV5-1; abundance: .; d_gene: .; CDR3nt: TGCGCCAGCAGTCCTGACAGGCCGTCTGGAAACACCATATATTTT; CDR3aa: CASSPDRPSGNTIYF
j_gene: TRBJ2-4; v_gene: TRBV28; abundance: .; d_gene: .; CDR3nt: TGTGCCACCGGTGCGTCAGTCAAAAACATTCAGTACTTC; CDR3aa: CATGASVKNIQYF
j_gene: TRBJ2-7; v_gene: TRBV28; abundance: once; d_gene: TRBD1; CDR3nt: TGTGCCAGCAGTCAGAGGGACAGGATAACCTACGAGCAGTACTTC; CDR3aa: CASSQRDRITYEQYF
j_gene: TRBJ1-1; v_gene: TRBV7-9; abundance: .; d_gene: .; CDR3nt: TGTGCCAGCAGTCCGACGGTAATGAACACTGAAGCTTTCTTT; CDR3aa: CASSPTVMNTEAFF
j_gene: TRBJ2-5; v_gene: TRBV9; abundance: few; d_gene: .; CDR3nt: TGTGCCAGCAGCGGGTTTCGGGACACCGTGAACTTC; CDR3aa: CASSGFRDTVNF
j_gene: TRBJ2-2; v_gene: TRBV2; abundance: once; d_gene: .; CDR3nt: TGTGCCAGCAGTGAAAGGCGGAACACCGGGGAGCTGTTTTTT; CDR3aa: CASSERRNTGELFF
j_gene: TRBJ2-7; v_gene: TRBV6-5; abundance: .; d_gene: .; CDR3nt: TGTGCCAGCAGTTACAGTGACAGGACTTACGAGCAGTACTTC; CDR3aa: CASSYSDRTYEQYF
j_gene: TRBJ1-2; v_gene: TRBV7-3; abundance: few; d_gene: .; CDR3nt: TGTGCCAGCAGCTTACAGGGGAACTATGGCTACACCTTC; CDR3aa: CASSLQGNYGYTF